These 27 T cell receptor beta chains came from one sample sequenced in a study of blood T cells in healthy people across ages. Sample-barcoded 5' priming and a J-beta primer mix drove a second PCR of roughly 7 to 11 cycles. One entry per CDR3 protein, called by TCRdb with MiXCR from the 5' RACE reads. The sample contains hundreds of thousands of distinct CDR3 sequences, over 40% of which appear only once. The sample taken for sequencing was blood. The receptors shown here come from a woman older than 75 in good health.

The rearrangement links TRBV29-1 to TRBJ2-4; D remains ambiguous. Judging by the DNA end, TRBJ2-7 fits better; the J call may be wrong. Germline V gene sequence: CDR1 SQVTM, CDR2 ANQGSEA. The CDR3 spans 11 residues. The CDR3 loop reads CSVEDVDEQYF. CDR3 nucleotide sequence: TGCAGCGTTGAAGATGTGGACGAGCAGTACTTC.

The genes are TRBV3-1 and TRBJ2-5; the match to TRBD1 covers 9 bases. The DNA end is a closer match to TRBJ2-7, so the J assignment may be wrong. CDR3 length equals 18 residues. Germline values: CDR1 LGHDT, CDR2 YNNKEL (reference sequence). The CDR3 loop is CASSQDSGVGQGIYEQYF. The CDR3 bases are TGTGCCAGCAGCCAAGATTCGGGAGTGGGACAGGGAATCTACGAGCAGTACTTC.

This clonotype was seen once. The rearrangement links TRBV20-1 to TRBJ2-7, with 9 bases lining up with TRBD1. Germline lookup yields CDR1 DFQATT and CDR2 SNEGSKA (reference sequence). This CDR3 has 12 residues. V was clipped by 7 bases and J by 4 bases; unmatched bases: 5. The CDR3 DNA sequence: TGCAGTGATCGACAGGGGGTTTACGAGCAGTACTTC. This gives the protein CSDRQGVYEQYF.

This chain joins TRBV5-6 and TRBJ2-5, with 8 nucleotides matching TRBD2. J gave up 0 bases and V 1 base, and 5 bases lay outside the gene matches. Germline assignment: CDR1 SGHDT and CDR2 YYEEEE. There are 16 residues in the CDR3. The CDR3 sequence is CASSLLVGLDQETQYF. Written as DNA, the CDR3 is TGTGCCAGCAGCTTGCTGGTGGGACTAGACCAAGAGACCCAGTACTTC.

As regards this clonotype: A much larger clone lies one base from this, so it may be a read error. This rearrangement joins TRBV12-3 or TRBV12-4 to TRBJ2-1; TRBD2 aligns across 9 bases. The CDR3 is made up of 14 amino acids. Trimming at V came to 9 bases and at J to 7 bases, leaving 10 bases not matched to a gene. The CDR3 region is CASRLAGVVNEQFF. The CDR3 bases are TGTGCCAGTAGATTAGCGGGAGTTGTGAATGAGCAGTTCTTC.

This clonotype has just one count. With a much larger clone just one base away, this may be a read error. This chain links TRBV11-2 with TRBJ2-7; 9 bases fit TRBD2. In germline, CDR1 is SGHAT, CDR2 FQNNGV. The CDR3 sequence is 16 residues long. Unmatched junction bases numbered 9, after V lost 5 bases and J lost 1 base. CDR3: CASSARLADSSYEQYF. Here the CDR3 DNA reads TGTGCCAGCAGCGCGCGACTAGCGGACTCATCCTACGAGCAGTACTTC.

Regarding this clonotype: Compared with germline, one end of the junction differs, possibly owing to a read error. The chain has TRBV6-5 and TRBJ2-2, with TRBD2 as a possible D gene (6 bases). Germline values: CDR1 MNHEY, CDR2 SVGAGI. This CDR3 is built from 15 residues. DNA of the CDR3: TGTGCCAGCAGGGGTGACGGGGCTTACACCGGGGGGCTGTTTTTT. Amino acid sequence: CASRGDGAYTGGLFF.

Worth noting for this clonotype: This may stem from a read error, because a much larger clone lies one nucleotide away. The chain links TRBV5-5 to TRBJ2-1; possibly TRBD1 or TRBD2 for D (6 bases each). Germline V gives CDR1 SGHKS, CDR2 YYEKEE (reference sequence). This CDR3 is 15 amino acids long. For the CDR3, the DNA is TGTGCCAGCAGCCGCAGGGGAGGTTTGTACAATGAGCCGTTCTTC. As protein: CASSRRGGLYNEPFF.

This clonotype showed up just once. A clone one base away is much larger, so this may be a read error. This CDR3 is missing its conserved last phenylalanine or tryptophan, likely due to a read error. The chain is built from TRBV3-1 and TRBJ2-1; D remains unclear. The length of the CDR3 is 14 residues. With 2 bases removed from V and 8 bases from J, the gap between germline ends came to 13 bases. Germline V gene sequence: CDR1 LGHDT, CDR2 YNNKEL (reference sequence). CDR3 sequence: CASSQRSPSDEQFI. DNA for the CDR3: TGTGCCAGCAGCCAAAGGTCCCCGAGCGATGAGCAGTTCATC.

As to this clonotype: Given a much more abundant clone one base away, this may be a read error. The CDR3 protein is CASSLPSRQSETLYF. CDR3 bases: TGTGCCAGCAGCTTACCCTCCCGCCAATCGGAGACCCTGTACTTC. The chain recombines TRBV5-5 with TRBJ2-5; D is unclear. CDR1 is SGHKS, CDR2 YYEKEE, per germline (reference sequence). CDR3 size: 15 residues.

The chain carries TRBV3-1 and TRBJ2-1; D not resolved. Germline assignment: CDR1 LGHDT and CDR2 YNNKEL (reference sequence). The CDR3 is 13 residues long. V was pared by 0 bases and J by 7 bases, with 7 bases between. For the CDR3, the DNA is TGTGCCAGCAGCCAAGAGGGCCTGAATGAGCAGTTCTTC. Translation gives CASSQEGLNEQFF.

The chain combines TRBV12-3 or TRBV12-4 with TRBJ2-5, with D perhaps being TRBD1 or TRBD2 (5 bases each). This CDR3 contains 15 residues. V lost 3 bases to trimming and J lost 2 bases, with 13 bases between them. CDR3 loop: CASSLLPREQETQYF. The DNA for the CDR3 is TGTGCCAGCAGTTTGCTGCCCAGGGAGCAAGAGACCCAGTACTTC.

The V and J genes are TRBV4-1 and TRBJ2-4; 16 positions match TRBD2. The length of the CDR3 is 18 residues. Losses at the gene ends were 4 bases for V and 0 bases for J; bases not matched to a gene: 3. The germline gives CDR1 MGHRA, CDR2 YSYEKL. CDR3 sequence (DNA): TGCGCCAGCAGCCCGGGACTAGCGGGGGGGCTAGCCAAAAACATTCAGTACTTC. Translating it yields CASSPGLAGGLAKNIQYF.

Only one count was recorded for this clonotype. A much more abundant neighbour one base away suggests this may be a read error. The CDR3 nucleotides read TGTGCCAGCAGCTACACCGCCGGGACAGAGGGACGCTATGATAGCAATCAGCCCCAGCATTTT. Translating it yields CASSYTAGTEGRYDSNQPQHF. The chain joins TRBV11-1 to TRBJ1-5; the match to TRBD1 covers 7 bases. This CDR3 contains 21 residues. V was clipped by 4 bases and J by 0 bases; unmatched bases: 21. CDR1 is SGHAT, CDR2 FQDESV, per germline (reference sequence).

Of note for this clonotype: One end of the junction does not line up with germline, which may come from a read error. The V call is TRBV7-2, the J call TRBJ2-4; 7 bases align to TRBD2. The CDR3 has 14 residues. Germline values: CDR1 SGHTA, CDR2 FQGNSA. The CDR3 DNA sequence: TGCGCCAGCAGCTTAGGGGAGGGCCGCGACATTCAGTACTTC. Its protein product is CASSLGEGRDIQYF.

This clonotype occurred a few times. The chain has TRBV20-1 and TRBJ2-7, with a tentative D call TRBD2 (6 bases). This CDR3 is 15 amino acids long. V was pared by 0 bases and J by 7 bases, with 19 bases between. Germline V gives CDR1 DFQATT, CDR2 SNEGSKA (reference sequence). The DNA of the CDR3 is TGCAGTGCTAGAGATCTTAGCGGTTTACACAATGAGCAGTACTTC. Protein product: CSARDLSGLHNEQYF.

V gene TRBV10-2 combines with J gene TRBJ1-6; TRBD1 is a possible D gene (5 bases). V shed 10 bases and J shed 5 bases, with 9 bases lying between them. CDR1 is WSHSY and CDR2 is SAAADI in the germline V gene. The CDR3 runs 12 residues. CDR3 DNA: TGCGCCACTCGGACACATAATTCACCCCTCCACTTT. This sequence encodes CATRTHNSPLHF.

The CDR3 loop reads CSVATRQGAPTGELFF. For the CDR3, the DNA is TGCAGCGTTGCCACGCGGCAGGGGGCGCCCACCGGGGAGCTGTTTTTT. This chain connects TRBV29-1 to TRBJ2-2; 8 nucleotides line up with TRBD1. Germline V gene data show CDR1 as SQVTM and CDR2 as ANQGSEA. V shed 4 bases, J shed 4 bases, and the junction held 11 bases outside the gene matches. The CDR3 runs to 16 residues.

This clonotype was detected ten times or more. The chain carries TRBV5-1 and TRBJ2-4; 9 nucleotides agree with TRBD1. V lost 0 bases, J lost 7 bases, and 8 bases stayed unmatched. CDR3 length: 16 residues. The germline V gene encodes CDR1 SGHRS and CDR2 YFSETQ. CDR3 amino acids: CASSLGTGTGSNIQYF. The DNA for the CDR3 is TGCGCCAGCAGCTTGGGTACCGGGACAGGGAGCAACATTCAGTACTTC.

This clonotype was detected ten times or more. The CDR3 loop reads CASSEAAGSGYTF. The CDR3 DNA follows: TGTGCCAGCAGTGAAGCGGCAGGGAGTGGCTACACCTTC. V and J are TRBV6-1 and TRBJ1-2, with D perhaps matching TRBD1 (5 bases). CDR1 and CDR2 from the germline V gene are MNHNS and SASEGT. The CDR3 has 13 residues. V gave up 0 bases and J gave up 7 bases, with 9 bases separating them.

Ten or more counts support this clonotype. A much more abundant neighbour one base away suggests this may be a read error. The gene calls are TRBV5-1 and TRBJ2-5; TRBD2 agrees at 11 bases. V shed 5 bases and J 11 bases; nucleotides not matched to a gene: 14. This CDR3 has 15 residues. Germline V gene lookup returns CDR1 SGHRS and CDR2 YFSETQ. CDR3 region: CASRITSGRGNEQYF. The CDR3 DNA is TGCGCCAGCAGAATTACTAGCGGGAGAGGGAATGAGCAGTACTTC.

The chain couples TRBV3-1 to TRBJ1-1; no reliable D call. Per germline, CDR1 LGHDT and CDR2 YNNKEL (reference sequence). V was cut by 2 bases and J by 3 bases, with 10 bases left in between. CDR3 size: 14 residues. In DNA form, the CDR3 reads TGTGCCAGCAGCCAATCCGGCAGTGACACTGAAGCTTTCTTT. It encodes CASSQSGSDTEAFF.

The chain joins TRBV29-1 to TRBJ2-4, with 10 nucleotides matching TRBD2. The J call could be wrong; TRBJ2-7 is a better fit for the DNA end. The CDR3 is made up of 14 amino acids. Looked up from germline, CDR1 is SQVTM and CDR2 is ANQGSEA. This CDR3 is CSVRSGAGGDEQYF. The CDR3, as DNA: TGCAGCGTGAGGAGTGGAGCGGGGGGGGACGAGCAGTACTTC.

On this clonotype itself: A much larger clone sits a single nucleotide away, making a read error possible. This sequence joins TRBV11-3 and TRBJ2-5; TRBD1 is a possible D gene (6 bases). Trimming removed 5 bases at V and 5 bases at J, with 18 bases between. Germline CDR1 SGHNT, CDR2 YENEEA. This CDR3 has 15 amino acids. CDR3 nucleotides: TGTGCCAGCAGCAACGCCCGGACAGCTGGCGAGACCCAGTACTTC. Protein product: CASSNARTAGETQYF.

This clonotype was seen repeatedly, ten times or more. The chain carries TRBV5-1 and TRBJ2-5; D uncertain. The germline V gene has CDR1 SGHRS and CDR2 YFSETQ. Trimming took off 0 bases at V and 2 bases at J, with 11 bases between the two ends. The CDR3 is made up of 15 amino acids. CDR3 coding DNA: TGCGCCAGCAGCTTGGCCGGAAATCCACAAGAGACCCAGTACTTC. Translation gives CASSLAGNPQETQYF.

At least ten counts were recorded for this clonotype. The rearrangement links TRBV5-1 to TRBJ2-1, with unresolved D. Trimming took off 5 bases at V and 4 bases at J, with 7 bases between the two ends. The CDR3 is 12 residues long. The V gene's germline CDR1 is SGHRS and CDR2 YFSETQ. This CDR3 is CASRIGYNEQFF. The CDR3 nucleotides read TGCGCCAGCAGGATCGGATACAATGAGCAGTTCTTC.

This CDR3 reads CASSKGQVQPQHF. The DNA of the CDR3 is TGTGCCAGCAGCAAGGGACAGGTACAGCCCCAGCATTTT. The chain recombines TRBV21-1 with TRBJ1-5; the table names TRBD1, a call not compared with the DNA. TRBV21-1 constitutes a pseudogene. This CDR3 comprises 13 residues.